These 17 T cell receptor beta chains originate from one sample sequenced in a study of vaccination and CD4 T cells after COVID-19. Researchers used the Oncomine TCR Beta short-read assay to sequence DNA from cultured CD4+ T cells. TCRdb re-derived calls from the PCR reads in MiXCR, one entry per CDR3 protein. The sample includes some 14,000 distinct CDR3 sequences, about 45% of them seen just once. These receptors lack a known antigen. As for treatment: approximately 9-day PBMC culture with coronavirus spike peptide pools or control peptides (ViraFEST assay). The sample consisted of CD4+ T cells from blood, cultured in vitro. The receptor source for this set is a human donor who had recovered from COVID-19.

The V and J genes are TRBV7-3 and TRBJ1-1; D perhaps matches TRBD1 (6 bases). CDR1 is SGHTA and CDR2 is FQGTGA in the germline V gene. This CDR3 contains 13 residues. V was cut by 2 bases and J by 9 bases, with 13 bases left in between. CDR3 DNA sequence: TGTGCCAGCAGCTTATCAACAGGGAGTAAAGCTTTCTTT. This codes for CASSLSTGSKAFF.

This rearrangement joins TRBV7-2 to TRBJ2-7; 9 positions agree with TRBD2. Looked up from germline, CDR1 is SGHTA and CDR2 is FQGNSA. The CDR3 has 17 residues. The V gene end was trimmed by 5 bases and the J gene end by 4 bases; junction bases not matched to a gene: 15. CDR3 sequence (DNA): TGTGCCAGCAGCCCTCGGAGTAGCGGGAGCTGGGAGTACGAGCAGTACTTC. Its translation: CASSPRSSGSWEYEQYF. Supplemented by reference TRBV7-2 and TRBJ2-7, the full variable domain reads GAGVSQSPSNKVTEKGKDVELRCDPISGHTALYWYRQSLGQGLEFLIYFQGNSAPDKSGLPSDRFSAERTGGSVSTLTIQRTQQEDSAVYLCASSPRSSGSWEYEQYFGPGTRLTVT.

This clonotype has a handful of counts. V gene TRBV11-2 combines with J gene TRBJ2-1; TRBD2 matches 12 bases. CDR1 is SGHAT, CDR2 FQNNGV, per germline. The CDR3 contains 16 residues. The ends lost 2 bases at V and 12 bases at J; junction bases unmatched: 11. DNA for the CDR3: TGTGCCAGCAGCTTAAGACTAGCGGGAGTGGGCGGCCGGCAGTTCTTC. It specifies CASSLRLAGVGGRQFF. The full variable domain, completed using reference TRBV11-2 and TRBJ2-1, is EAGVAQSPRYKIIEKRQSVAFWCNPISGHATLYWYQQILGQGPKLLIQFQNNGVVDDSQLPKDRFSAERLKGVDSTLKIQPAKLEDSAVYLCASSLRLAGVGGRQFFGPGTRLTVL.

This clonotype was found a few times. The chain couples TRBV7-3 to TRBJ2-5; TRBD1 agrees at 8 bases. CDR1 SGHTA and CDR2 FQGTGA come from the germline V gene. This CDR3 contains 16 residues. Unmatched junction bases numbered 10, after V lost 2 bases and J lost 5 bases. The CDR3: CASSLGPGGLRETQYF. Written as DNA, the CDR3 is TGTGCCAGCAGCTTAGGGCCAGGGGGCCTCCGGGAGACCCAGTACTTC.

This clonotype was counted only a few times. The rearrangement uses TRBV15 and TRBJ2-2; tentative D call: TRBD1 (6 bases). Germline-derived CDR1 and CDR2 are LNHNV and YYDKDF (reference sequence). CDR3 length equals 18 residues. V dropped 5 bases and J dropped 1 base, with 20 bases sitting between them. This CDR3 reads CATSHAIRTVRNTGELFF. In DNA form, the CDR3 reads TGTGCCACCAGCCATGCAATAAGGACAGTAAGGAACACCGGGGAGCTGTTTTTT.

The sample holds a few counts of this clonotype. The rearrangement uses TRBV7-2 and TRBJ2-3; D remains ambiguous. V was cut by 5 bases and J by 4 bases, with 7 bases left in between. Germline CDR1 and CDR2: SGHTA and FQGNSA. The CDR3 runs to 12 residues. CDR3 amino acids: CASSGFPDTQYF. CDR3 sequence (DNA): TGTGCCAGCAGCGGCTTCCCAGATACGCAGTATTTT.

Only a few counts were recorded for this clonotype. This chain joins TRBV2 and TRBJ1-5, with 7 positions matching TRBD1. Per the germline V gene, CDR1 is SNHLY and CDR2 is FYNNEI. Trimming at V came to 4 bases and at J to 7 bases, leaving 7 bases not matched to a gene. The CDR3 spans 14 residues. The CDR3 sequence: CASSGSNRGQPQHF. The CDR3 region has the DNA TGTGCCAGCAGTGGGAGCAACAGGGGACAGCCCCAGCATTTT.

The chain couples TRBV15 to TRBJ2-2; D is uncertain. This CDR3 spans 15 amino acids. V was clipped by 0 bases and J by 5 bases, with 10 bases between them. CDR1 and CDR2 from the germline V gene are LNHNV and YYDKDF (reference sequence). The CDR3 region is CATSRDILVTGELFF. CDR3 nucleotide sequence: TGTGCCACCAGCAGAGATATTCTGGTAACCGGGGAGCTGTTTTTT.

This clonotype has just one count. This chain uses TRBV10-3 with TRBJ2-7, with 8 bases matching TRBD2. The junction had 9 bases not matched to a gene; V was cut back by 0 bases and J by 2 bases. This CDR3 is built from 17 residues. Germline V gene lookup returns CDR1 ENHRY and CDR2 SYGVKD. Written as DNA, the CDR3 is TGTGCCATCAGTGAGTCGCGAGCGGGAGCGGGCGCCTACGAGCAGTACTTC. As protein: CAISESRAGAGAYEQYF.

This clonotype appeared a few times. The chain employs TRBV14 and TRBJ1-1, with TRBD1 matching over 8 bases. V dropped 4 bases and J dropped 1; count of bases not matched to a gene: 5. The CDR3 covers 15 residues. Germline-derived CDR1 and CDR2 are SGHDN and FVKESK. For the CDR3, the DNA is TGTGCCAGCAGCCGCAGGACAGGGCAGAACACTGAAGCTTTCTTT. It encodes CASSRRTGQNTEAFF.

This clonotype was seen a few times. The chain is built from TRBV11-2 and TRBJ2-5; a possible D gene is TRBD1 (6 bases). The germline gives CDR1 SGHAT, CDR2 FQNNGV. V gave up 4 bases and J gave up 0 bases, with 9 bases separating them. The CDR3 is 14 residues long. CDR3 sequence (DNA): TGTGCCAGCAGCTGGGACAAGTACCAAGAGACCCAGTACTTC. Translated, it gives CASSWDKYQETQYF.

This clonotype was observed a few times. The chain combines TRBV20-1 with TRBJ1-2; D gene ambiguous. CDR1 and CDR2 from the germline V gene are DFQATT and SNEGSKA (reference sequence). The CDR3 length is 13 residues. Between the trimmed V and J ends, which lost 5 bases and 7 bases, there was a span of 17 bases. The CDR3 coding sequence is TGCAGTGCTCCCCACTCCGCCCGAGGTGGCTACACCTTC. Residues: CSAPHSARGGYTF.

In its sample, this clonotype was seen a few times. This chain uses TRBV6-5 with TRBJ1-3; D is unclear. The germline V gene encodes CDR1 MNHEY and CDR2 SVGAGI. Trimming removed 2 bases at V and 0 bases at J, with 8 bases between. This CDR3 has 15 residues. CDR3 amino acids: CASSYGGASGNTIYF. CDR3 DNA: TGTGCCAGCAGTTACGGCGGCGCCTCTGGAAACACCATATATTTT.

This chain joins TRBV10-2 and TRBJ2-3; weak D call: TRBD2 (5 bases). Trimming removed 0 bases at V and 8 bases at J, with 15 bases between. The length of the CDR3 is 15 residues. The germline V gene encodes CDR1 WSHSY and CDR2 SAAADI. The CDR3 loop reads CASSESVLEGGTQYF. The CDR3, as DNA: TGCGCCAGCAGTGAGTCGGTCTTAGAAGGAGGTACGCAGTATTTT.

This clonotype was counted a few times. The V call is TRBV20-1, the J call TRBJ2-3; D unclear. V lost 8 bases to trimming and J lost 2 bases, with 11 bases between them. The CDR3 consists of 12 residues. Germline assignment: CDR1 DFQATT and CDR2 SNEGSKA (reference sequence). CDR3: CSRAESTDTQYF. DNA of the CDR3: TGCAGTAGGGCGGAATCCACAGATACGCAGTATTTT.

V and J are TRBV5-4 and TRBJ2-3; D gene uncertain. The V and J ends lost 0 bases and 9 bases respectively, with 11 bases between them. Germline values: CDR1 SGHNT, CDR2 YYREEE (reference sequence). The CDR3 spans 13 residues. The CDR3 here is CASSLGARRTQYF. For the CDR3, the DNA is TGTGCCAGCAGCTTGGGTGCTCGCCGGACGCAGTATTTT.

This clonotype turned up a few times. This chain connects TRBV6-1 to TRBJ1-2; no reliable D call. Trimming took off 8 bases at V and 2 bases at J, with 15 bases between the two ends. Per the germline V gene, CDR1 is MNHNS and CDR2 is SASEGT. The CDR3 runs 14 residues. This CDR3 is CASVSTGTNYGYTF. CDR3 DNA: TGTGCCAGCGTATCAACGGGAACGAACTATGGCTACACCTTC.